The 5 T cell receptor beta chains below come from one sample, sequenced in a study of shared clonotypes between healthy human individuals. Using immunoSEQ multiplex PCR, the repertoire was profiled, and TCRdb retains in-frame clones only, with some absent. The sample includes approximately 1.1 million clones, around three quarters of them seen just once. Sequencing input: memory CD4+ T cells from PBMCs. Subset in this sample: CD45RA-negative fraction. These receptors all stem from a man aged 18-30 years in good health. Some clones in this sample may be carry-over from other donors' samples.

About this clone itself: This sample includes further DNA sequences coding for the same CDR3. The V and J genes are TRBV18 and TRBJ1-4; D possibly corresponds to TRBD1 (5 bases). Per germline, CDR1 KGHSH and CDR2 LQKENI. Trimming took off 6 bases at V and 5 bases at J, with 13 bases between the two ends. The CDR3 runs 14 residues. The CDR3 spells CASSPRDSNEKLFF. Here the CDR3 DNA reads TGTGCCAGCTCCCCCAGGGATTCGAATGAAAAACTGTTTTTT. Based on the CDR3 plus reference TRBV18 and TRBJ1-4, the full variable domain is NAGVMQNPRHLVRRRGQEARLRCSPMKGHSHVYWYRQLPEEGLKFMVYLQKENIIDESGMPKERFSAEFPKEGPSILRIQQVVRGDSAAYFCASSPRDSNEKLFFGSGTQLSVL.

J is TRBJ1-1 and V is TRBV7-9; 8 bases map to TRBD1. This CDR3 is 15 amino acids long. Germline CDR1 and CDR2: SEHNR and FQNEAQ (reference sequence). V shed 7 bases and J 1 base; nucleotides not matched to a gene: 8. CDR3 in amino acids: CASTVDRDRNTEAFF. In DNA form, the CDR3 reads TGTGCCAGCACGGTGGACAGGGACAGGAACACTGAAGCTTTCTTT.

This clone was detected a few times. The J gene is TRBJ1-2, the V gene TRBV5-6; TRBD1 aligns across 9 bases. Unmatched junction bases numbered 1, after V lost 0 bases and J lost 4 bases. The CDR3 totals 14 residues. The germline CDR1 and CDR2 sequences are SGHDT and YYEEEE. DNA of the CDR3: TGTGCCAGCAGCTTGGTGACAGGGGGCTATGGCTACACCTTC. Translation: CASSLVTGGYGYTF.

To note about this clone: Within the sample, other DNA sequences also encode this same CDR3. The rearrangement uses TRBV7-2 and TRBJ2-2; possible D gene TRBD2, 6 bases. V lost 5 bases and J 5 bases, leaving 15 bases between the germline ends. The germline gives CDR1 SGHTA, CDR2 FQGNSA. This CDR3 contains 15 residues. The DNA for the CDR3 is TGTGCCAGCAGCCCGGGGCGGGGCCGGACCGGGGAGCTGTTTTTT. Protein sequence: CASSPGRGRTGELFF.

This clone was found once. The CDR3 reads CASSVDSGNSYNEQFF. DNA of the CDR3: TGTGCCAGCAGCGTAGATAGCGGAAACTCCTACAATGAGCAGTTCTTC. The rearrangement links TRBV9 to TRBJ2-1; possible D gene TRBD2, 6 bases. The CDR3 covers 16 residues. Deletions cut 0 bases from V and 0 bases from J, with 10 bases between. From germline, CDR1 is SGDLS and CDR2 YYNGEE.